These 11 T cell receptor beta chains originate from one sample sequenced in a study of cytotoxic CD8 clonotypes in ibrutinib-treated CLL. Some clones are missing from TCRdb's copy, which holds only in-frame ones; the method was immunoSEQ multiplex PCR. The sample has tens of thousands of clones; less than 60% are singletons. The source was PBMCs, collected after 12 months of ibrutinib treatment. These receptors originate from a human donor with chronic lymphocytic leukemia.

V gene TRBV6-4 combines with J gene TRBJ1-1; a possible D gene is TRBD1 (6 bases). Germline-derived CDR1 and CDR2 are MRHNA and SNTAGT. The CDR3 is made up of 15 amino acids. V was pared by 4 bases and J by 1 base, with 13 bases between. CDR3 sequence: CASSGGGAENTEAFF. The CDR3 region has the DNA TGTGCCAGCAGTGGTGGGGGCGCGGAGAACACTGAAGCTTTCTTT.

The rearrangement uses TRBV5-6 and TRBJ2-1, with no clear D. The CDR3 spans 13 residues. CDR1 and CDR2 (germline): SGHDT, YYEEEE. V was trimmed by 4 bases and J by 4 bases, leaving 9 bases between them. The CDR3 is CASSRTLYNEQFF. CDR3 sequence (DNA): TGTGCCAGCAGCCGGACCCTATACAATGAGCAGTTCTTC.

The J gene is TRBJ2-1, the V gene TRBV11-2; no definite D call. CDR1 is SGHAT and CDR2 is FQNNGV in the germline V gene. V was pared by 5 bases and J by 8 bases, with 10 bases between. This CDR3 is built from 12 residues. The CDR3, as DNA: TGTGCCAGCAGCCGGTTAGGTGATGAGCAGTTCTTC. It translates to CASSRLGDEQFF.

Concerning this clone itself: An end of the junction does not agree with germline; a read error may underlie this. The chain recombines TRBV30 with TRBJ1-1; D possibly corresponds to TRBD1 (5 bases). The CDR3 totals 13 residues. Germline V gene lookup returns CDR1 GTSNPN and CDR2 SVGIG (reference sequence). Written as DNA, the CDR3 is TGTGCCTGGGACATAGACAGAGGCACTGAAGATTTCTTT. Its translation: CAWDIDRGTEDFF.

This clone was recorded a few times. The chain recombines TRBV6-1 with TRBJ1-4; D remains ambiguous. Trimming pared 1 base from V and 8 bases from J, leaving 17 bases between. Germline lookup yields CDR1 MNHNS and CDR2 SASEGT. This CDR3 region has 16 residues. The CDR3, as DNA: TGTGCCAGCAGTGAAGGTTTCGTGGGGTTCTGGGAAAAACTGTTTTTT. Amino acids: CASSEGFVGFWEKLFF.

This chain uses TRBV13 with TRBJ2-3; 8 bases map to TRBD2. The CDR3 loop spans 14 amino acids. The germline V gene encodes CDR1 PRHDT and CDR2 FYEKMQ (reference sequence). Trimming took 4 bases from V and 0 from J; bases not matched to a gene: 0. The CDR3 DNA reads TGTGCCAGCAGCTCTAGCGGGAGCACAGATACGCAGTATTTT. Residues: CASSSSGSTDTQYF.

J is TRBJ1-1 and V is TRBV11-2; 7 bases are shared with TRBD1. The CDR3 covers 14 residues. V lost 2 bases, J lost 5 bases, and 5 bases stayed unmatched. The germline V gene has CDR1 SGHAT and CDR2 FQNNGV. The CDR3: CASSLQGVGTEAFF. The CDR3 DNA reads TGTGCCAGCAGCTTACAGGGGGTCGGGACTGAAGCTTTCTTT.

In its sample, this clone was seen many times. The V call is TRBV6-5, the J call TRBJ1-5; D not resolved. V dropped 5 bases and J dropped 1 base, with 3 bases sitting between them. The CDR3 runs 12 residues. Germline V gene sequence: CDR1 MNHEY, CDR2 SVGAGI. CDR3 nucleotides: TGTGCCAGCAGTATAAGCAATCAGCCCCAGCATTTT. Translated, it gives CASSISNQPQHF.

The CDR3 bases are TGCGCCAGCAGCCTAGGCTCGACCGGGCCTGGAAACACCATATATTTT. Translation: CASSLGSTGPGNTIYF. The chain links TRBV5-1 to TRBJ1-3; D is ambiguous. CDR1 is SGHRS and CDR2 is YFSETQ in the germline V gene. V lost 4 bases, J lost 2 bases, and 16 bases lay in between. CDR3 length: 16 residues. Supplemented by reference TRBV5-1 and TRBJ1-3, the full variable domain reads KAGVTQTPRYLIKTRGQQVTLSCSPISGHRSVSWYQQTPGQGLQFLFEYFSETQRNKGNFPGRFSGRQFSNSRSEMNVSTLELGDSALYLCASSLGSTGPGNTIYFGEGSWLTVV.

A few counts support this clone. This chain uses TRBV19 with TRBJ2-5, with TRBD1 matching 8 bases. Per the germline V gene, CDR1 is LNHDA and CDR2 is SQIVND (reference sequence). The CDR3 runs 15 residues. With V trimmed by 3 bases and J by 5 bases, 8 bases remained unmatched. The CDR3 here is CASSMAGGIRETQYF. DNA of the CDR3: TGTGCCAGTAGTATGGCAGGGGGCATCCGGGAGACCCAGTACTTC. Full variable domain (missing parts from reference TRBV19 and TRBJ2-5): DGGITQSPKYLFRKEGQNVTLSCEQNLNHDAMYWYRQDPGQGLRLIYYSQIVNDFQKGDIAEGYSVSREKKESFPLTVTSAQKNPTAFYLCASSMAGGIRETQYFGPGTRLLVL.

The chain couples TRBV6-5 to TRBJ1-6; no reliable D call. V was shortened by 2 bases and J by 0 bases, with 2 bases between the two germline ends. CDR3 length: 14 amino acids. From germline, CDR1 is MNHEY and CDR2 SVGAGI. The CDR3 sequence is CASSYNSYNSPLHF. The CDR3 region has the DNA TGTGCCAGCAGTTACAACTCCTATAATTCACCCCTCCACTTT.